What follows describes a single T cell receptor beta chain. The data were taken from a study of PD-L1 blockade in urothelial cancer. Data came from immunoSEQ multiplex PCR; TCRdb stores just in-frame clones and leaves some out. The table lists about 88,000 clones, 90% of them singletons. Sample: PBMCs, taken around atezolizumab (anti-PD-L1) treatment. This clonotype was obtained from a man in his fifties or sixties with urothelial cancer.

The DNA for the CDR3 is TGTGCCAGTAGTATACGCCGGCGGGACACTGAAGCTTTCTTT. Translation: CASSIRRRDTEAFF. The chain combines TRBV19 with TRBJ1-1; D uncertain. CDR3 size: 14 residues. Trimming took 2 bases from V and 3 from J, leaving 10 bases between them. Germline CDR1 LNHDA, CDR2 SQIVND (reference sequence).